This is a list of T cell receptor beta chains from one sample in a study of CD8 T cells in Susac syndrome. TCRdb independently ran MiXCR on the immunoSEQ multiplex PCR reads; one entry per CDR3 protein. Of under 200,000 distinct CDR3 sequences in the sample, 90% to 95% are singletons; the top ten hold about 0.1%. The source material was CD4+ T cells from PBMCs. The receptors were gathered from a human donor with Susac syndrome. Each CDR3 is given with its conserved first and last residue. D genes are given only for firm matches. Rows may omit the clone size; those that give it use once, few, many or a size class.

>TRBJ1-1|TRBV20-1|.|.
CSAEADPFTEAFF
TGCAGTGCCGAGGCGGACCCCTTCACTGAAGCTTTCTTT
>TRBJ1-1|TRBV10-1|.|few
CASSGTLNTEAFF
TGCGCCAGCAGCGGGACTCTGAACACTGAAGCTTTCTTT
>TRBJ2-7|TRBV28|TRBD1|.
CASSFSGAGGEGKYF
TGTGCCAGCAGTTTTTCCGGGGCAGGGGGAGAAGGGAAGTACTTC
>TRBJ1-2|TRBV12-3/TRBV12-4|.|.
CASSFEYRYGYTF
TGTGCCAGCAGTTTCGAATATAGGTATGGCTACACCTTC
>TRBJ1-1|TRBV7-2|.|few
CASSWASGAEAFF
TGTGCCAGCAGCTGGGCGTCGGGGGCTGAAGCTTTCTTT
>TRBJ1-1|TRBV6-1|.|.
CASSELEEGGGEAFF
TGTGCCAGCAGTGAATTAGAAGAGGGGGGAGGTGAAGCTTTCTTT
>TRBJ2-3|TRBV14|.|.
CASSQSRVDTQYF
TGTGCCAGCAGCCAATCCAGGGTAGATACGCAGTATTTT
>TRBJ1-1|TRBV19|.|.
CASSYRVGNTEAFF
TGTGCCAGTAGTTACAGGGTTGGGAACACTGAAGCTTTCTTT
>TRBJ2-5|TRBV19|.|.
CASKSRGAETQYF
TGTGCCAGTAAATCTCGGGGGGCTGAGACCCAGTACTTC
>TRBJ1-2|TRBV14|.|.
CASSLTGYGYTF
TGTGCCAGCAGCCTGACGGGATATGGCTACACCTTC
>TRBJ2-5|TRBV28|TRBD2|.
CASSFPLAGVETQYF
TGTGCCAGCAGTTTTCCCCTGGCGGGGGTGGAGACCCAGTACTTC
>TRBJ2-2|TRBV5-4|.|.
CASSLGQGIGTGELFF
TGTGCCAGCAGCTTGGGCCAGGGGATAGGAACCGGGGAGCTGTTTTTT
>TRBJ2-2|TRBV7-3|TRBD2|.
CASSLLSSGVTGELFF
TGTGCCAGCAGCTTATTGTCTAGCGGGGTCACCGGGGAGCTGTTTTTT
>TRBJ2-2|TRBV4-2|TRBD2|.
CASSQETSGPWGELFF
TGTGCCAGCAGCCAAGAAACTAGCGGGCCATGGGGGGAGCTGTTTTTT
>TRBJ2-1|TRBV12-3/TRBV12-4|.|.
CASSFSDIIPQQFF
TGTGCCAGCAGTTTTTCTGATATAATTCCCCAGCAGTTCTTC
>TRBJ2-1|TRBV6-5|.|.
CASRLGSGEQFF
TGTGCCAGCAGGCTCGGCTCTGGTGAGCAGTTCTTC
>TRBJ2-3|TRBV7-9|.|.
CASSLFGTSTDTQYF
TGTGCCAGCAGCTTATTCGGGACTAGCACAGATACGCAGTATTTT
>TRBJ2-7|TRBV20-1|.|.
CSASGVPAHSYEQYF
TGCAGTGCTAGTGGTGTCCCAGCACACTCCTACGAGCAGTACTTC
>TRBJ2-5|TRBV6-1|TRBD2|once
CASSRGLAGGYQETQYF
TGTGCCAGCAGTAGAGGACTAGCGGGGGGGTACCAAGAGACCCAGTACTTC
>TRBJ2-3|TRBV28|.|.
CASSLFPHDRRSDTQYF
TGTGCCAGCAGTTTATTTCCGCATGACAGGCGCTCAGATACGCAGTATTTT
>TRBJ2-4|TRBV12-5|TRBD1|.
CASGLCPGGVKHIQYF
TGTGCTAGTGGTTTGTGCCCAGGGGGCGTTAAGCACATTCAGTACTTC
>TRBJ1-1|TRBV5-1|.|.
CASSVDISNTEAFF
TGCGCCAGCAGCGTGGACATTTCGAACACTGAAGCTTTCTTT
>TRBJ2-7|TRBV7-2|.|once
CASSKIPRVLDEQYF
TGTGCCAGCAGCAAGATCCCCAGGGTTCTCGACGAGCAGTACTTC
>TRBJ2-1|TRBV6-5|.|.
CASSNGGPNEQFF
TGTGCCAGCAGTAATGGGGGCCCCAATGAGCAGTTCTTC
>TRBJ2-1|TRBV5-1|.|.
CASSLAQSTDGDEQFF
TGCGCCAGCAGCTTGGCCCAGAGTACAGACGGCGATGAGCAGTTCTTC
>TRBJ1-2|TRBV5-4|.|.
CASSSLEPGRMIYGYTF
TGTGCCAGCAGCTCACTGGAGCCGGGACGGATGATCTATGGCTACACCTTC
>TRBJ2-7|TRBV3-1|TRBD2|.
CASSPPPGAGGSEQYF
TGTGCCAGCAGCCCTCCACCAGGTGCGGGGGGCAGCGAGCAGTACTTC
>TRBJ2-3|TRBV5-1|TRBD2|.
CASSLMSGGAADTQYF
TGCGCCAGCAGCTTGATGAGCGGGGGAGCCGCAGATACGCAGTATTTT
>TRBJ2-3|TRBV7-9|.|.
CASSWKESDTQYF
TGTGCCAGCAGCTGGAAGGAGTCAGATACGCAGTATTTT
>TRBJ1-5|TRBV3-1|.|.
CASSQVHGGQPQHF
TGTGCCAGCAGCCAGGTTCACGGGGGTCAGCCCCAGCATTTT
>TRBJ1-2|TRBV30|.|once
CAWSVRQGYGYTF
TGTGCCTGGAGTGTTAGGCAGGGGTATGGCTACACCTTC
>TRBJ2-3|TRBV20-1|.|.
CSAKRGASTDTQYF
TGCAGTGCTAAGAGGGGGGCCTCGACAGATACGCAGTATTTT
>TRBJ2-1|TRBV2|TRBD1|.
CASSERDRGLSNEQFF
TGTGCCAGCAGTGAACGTGACAGGGGGCTGAGCAATGAGCAGTTCTTC
>TRBJ2-1|TRBV11-2|TRBD2|.
CASSNNPGLAFDEQFF
TGTGCCAGCAGCAACAACCCGGGACTAGCCTTCGATGAGCAGTTCTTC
>TRBJ1-3|TRBV4-1|.|.
CASSQLPDGALAGNTIYF
TGCGCCAGCAGCCAACTCCCGGACGGTGCTCTAGCTGGAAACACCATATATTTT
>TRBJ1-1|TRBV18|.|.
CASSPGDRRPGRTEAFF
TGTGCCAGCTCACCAGGAGACAGGAGACCAGGGCGCACTGAAGCTTTCTTT
>TRBJ1-4|TRBV27|.|.
CASSLRGIPNEKLFF
TGTGCCAGCAGTCTAAGGGGAATTCCTAATGAAAAACTGTTTTTT
>TRBJ2-5|TRBV2|TRBD1|.
CASSRLGQRQETQYF
TGTGCCAGCAGTAGACTGGGACAGCGACAAGAGACCCAGTACTTC
>TRBJ2-5|TRBV10-3|TRBD1|.
CAIRGTGVQETQYF
TGTGCCATCAGAGGGACAGGTGTTCAAGAGACCCAGTACTTC
>TRBJ2-1|TRBV5-6|TRBD1|few
CASSSKAAGGDEQFF
TGTGCCAGCAGCTCCAAAGCTGCAGGGGGCGATGAGCAGTTCTTC
>TRBJ2-3|TRBV20-1|.|.
CSAGKARGSTDTQYF
TGCAGTGCTGGCAAGGCACGGGGAAGCACAGATACGCAGTATTTT
>TRBJ2-7|TRBV6-1|.|.
CASQGPLYEQYF
TGTGCCAGTCAAGGGCCTTTGTACGAGCAGTACTTC
>TRBJ2-5|TRBV20-1|.|.
CSAGPRSSGETQYF
TGCAGTGCTGGTCCACGAAGTTCCGGGGAGACCCAGTACTTC
>TRBJ1-2|TRBV5-1|TRBD1|.
CASSAGQGYGYTF
TGCGCCAGCAGCGCGGGACAGGGCTATGGCTACACCTTC
>TRBJ2-3|TRBV5-4|.|.
CASSSPGNIDTQYF
TGTGCCAGCAGCTCCCCCGGGAATATAGATACGCAGTATTTT
>TRBJ2-5|TRBV6-1|.|.
CASSRPQAGVFQETQYF
TGTGCCAGCAGTCGGCCCCAGGCAGGGGTCTTCCAAGAGACCCAGTACTTC
>TRBJ2-7|TRBV5-4|TRBD1|.
CASSPTGHGNEQYF
TGTGCCAGCAGCCCGACAGGGCATGGGAACGAGCAGTACTTC
>TRBJ1-1|TRBV7-2|.|once
CASSVVGETEAFF
TGTGCCAGCAGCGTAGTTGGGGAAACTGAAGCTTTCTTT
>TRBJ1-1|TRBV2|TRBD1|.
CASSGRDRLNTEAFF
TGTGCCAGCAGTGGACGGGACAGACTCAACACTGAAGCTTTCTTT